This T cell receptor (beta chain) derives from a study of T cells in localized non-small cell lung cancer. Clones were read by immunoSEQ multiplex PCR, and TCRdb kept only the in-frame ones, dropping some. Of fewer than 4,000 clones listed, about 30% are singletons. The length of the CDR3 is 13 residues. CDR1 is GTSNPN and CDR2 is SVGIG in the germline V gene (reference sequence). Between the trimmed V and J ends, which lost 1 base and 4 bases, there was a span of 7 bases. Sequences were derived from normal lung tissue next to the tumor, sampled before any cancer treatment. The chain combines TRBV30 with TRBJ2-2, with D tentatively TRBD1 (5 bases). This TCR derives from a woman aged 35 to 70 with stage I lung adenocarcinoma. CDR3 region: CAWSGQSTGELFF. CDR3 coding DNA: TGTGCCTGGAGTGGACAGTCCACCGGGGAGCTGTTTTTT.